This TCR beta chain was profiled in a study of tumor and adjacent non-tumor tissue in lung cancer. The study's findings and limits: Significantly higher TCR diversity was found in tumor than normal lung. Normal lung showed higher cumulative top 100 clone frequency than tumor.

Regarding this clonotype: The antigen is not known. One junction end disagrees with the germline gene, perhaps due to a read error.

A modified ARM-PCR protocol with three rounds of nested PCR amplified TCRbeta. TCRdb called the multiplex PCR reads again in MiXCR, with one record for every CDR3 protein. The sample contains about 68,000 distinct CDR3 sequences, just under 60% of which appear only once. RNA was extracted from bulk tissue without any cell sorting. There are 15 residues in the CDR3. From germline, CDR1 is LGHNA and CDR2 YNFKEQ. The chain is built from TRBV4-2 and TRBJ2-1; 8 positions match TRBD2. This clonotype was obtained from a man aged 45-65 years with non-small cell lung cancer. Sequenced input: lung tumor tissue. DNA for the CDR3: TGTGCTAGCAGCCAGGCTACCCGGCGGGAGGATGAGCAGTTCTTC. Residues: CASSQATRREDEQFF.